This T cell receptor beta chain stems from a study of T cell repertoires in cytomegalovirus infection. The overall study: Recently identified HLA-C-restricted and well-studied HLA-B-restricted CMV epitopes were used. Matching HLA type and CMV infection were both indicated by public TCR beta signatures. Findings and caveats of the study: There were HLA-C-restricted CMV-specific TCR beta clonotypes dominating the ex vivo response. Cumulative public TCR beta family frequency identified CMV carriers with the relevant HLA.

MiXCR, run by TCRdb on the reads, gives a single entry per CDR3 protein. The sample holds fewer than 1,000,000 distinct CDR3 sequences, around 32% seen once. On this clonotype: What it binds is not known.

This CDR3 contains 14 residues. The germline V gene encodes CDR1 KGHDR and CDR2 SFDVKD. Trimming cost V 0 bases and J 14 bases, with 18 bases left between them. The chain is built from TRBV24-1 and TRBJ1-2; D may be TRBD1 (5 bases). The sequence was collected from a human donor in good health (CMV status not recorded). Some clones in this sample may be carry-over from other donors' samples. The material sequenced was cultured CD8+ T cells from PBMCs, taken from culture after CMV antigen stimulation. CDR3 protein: CATSDLWYGQGVTF. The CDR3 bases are TGTGCCACCAGTGATTTGTGGTACGGGCAGGGCGTAACCTTC.